Shown below are 14 T cell receptor beta chains from a single sample sequenced in a study of T cells expressing NK-cell markers. TCRdb re-called the 5' RACE reads, yielding one record per CDR3 amino acid sequence without DNA. The listing contains some 280,000 distinct CDR3 sequences. Sequencing was performed on blood T cells: a sorted CD56 or NKG2C T cell subset, CD4+ or CD8+ T cells, or bulk PBMC T cells (not recorded which). Receptors were obtained from a young man in good health.

CDR3 in amino acids: CASSQGGASNYGYTF. V gene TRBV4-2 combines with J gene TRBJ1-2; TCRdb returns TRBD1, unconfirmable since there is no DNA. Germline CDR1 and CDR2: LGHNA and YNFKEQ. The CDR3 sequence is 15 residues long.

The chain carries TRBV12-3 or TRBV12-4 and TRBJ1-1; the TCRdb D gene call, TRBD1, has no DNA to confirm it. This CDR3 spans 14 amino acids. The CDR3 is CASSKAGGWTEAFF.

The chain is built from TRBV20-1 and TRBJ2-3; absent DNA, TCRdb's TRBD2 call cannot be checked. Germline V gene data show CDR1 as DFQATT and CDR2 as SNEGSKA (reference sequence). The CDR3 is made up of 14 amino acids. CDR3 loop: CSAGRLGGTDTQYF.

The chain has TRBV21-1 and TRBJ2-1; TCRdb's assignment of TRBD1 cannot be checked, as there is no DNA. TRBV21-1 is annotated as a pseudogene. This CDR3 is built from 17 residues. The CDR3 sequence: CASSTQLQGARINEQFF.

CDR3 sequence reads: CASSLLRRNTGELFF. The chain recombines TRBV27 with TRBJ2-2. Germline V gene sequence: CDR1 MNHEY, CDR2 SMNVEV (reference sequence). The CDR3 covers 15 residues.

The chain couples TRBV7-2 to TRBJ2-7; the TRBD1 assignment by TCRdb is unverifiable without DNA. The CDR3 totals 13 residues. CDR1 is SGHTA, CDR2 FQGNSA, per germline. CDR3 protein: CASSQRLPEEQYF.

The chain couples TRBV24-1 to TRBJ2-1; TCRdb outputs TRBD2, but without DNA this stays unchecked. The CDR3 covers 16 residues. Germline CDR1 KGHDR, CDR2 SFDVKD. CDR3 amino acids: CATSDLGLAGGGEQFF.

This chain connects TRBV28 to TRBJ2-2; absent DNA, TCRdb's TRBD1 call cannot be checked. The CDR3 extends over 15 amino acids. CDR1 is MDHEN and CDR2 is SYDVKM in the germline V gene. The chain's CDR3 is CASSTGTQNTGELFF.

The V call is TRBV5-1, the J call TRBJ2-1. Per germline, CDR1 SGHRS and CDR2 YFSETQ. The CDR3 has 13 residues. The CDR3 is CASRSEPYNEQFF.

The rearrangement joins TRBV9 to TRBJ2-7; there is no DNA to check the TCRdb D call of TRBD2. The germline V gene has CDR1 SGDLS and CDR2 YYNGEE. The CDR3 loop spans 14 amino acids. The CDR3: CASSVRDFSYEQYF.

This chain uses TRBV7-9 with TRBJ2-1; TCRdb names TRBD2, which stays unverified in the absence of DNA. The CDR3 is made up of 17 amino acids. Looked up from germline, CDR1 is SEHNR and CDR2 is FQNEAQ (reference sequence). This CDR3 is CASRPRVAGGPPGEQFF.

This rearrangement joins TRBV29-1 to TRBJ2-1; the D call of TRBD2 rests on TCRdb alone, since no DNA is present to check it. This CDR3 region has 12 residues. Germline V gene lookup returns CDR1 SQVTM and CDR2 ANQGSEA. The CDR3 region is CSVVLAGVEQFF.

The rearrangement links TRBV9 to TRBJ2-1; the TCRdb call, TRBD2, lacks DNA for checking. The CDR3 extends over 17 amino acids. Germline CDR1 and CDR2: SGDLS and YYNGEE. CDR3: CASSLKSTGTSGGEQFF.

The CDR3 sequence is CASSYDPNEQFF. The V gene is TRBV7-9, the J gene TRBJ2-1. The germline gives CDR1 SEHNR, CDR2 FQNEAQ (reference sequence). The CDR3 loop spans 12 amino acids.